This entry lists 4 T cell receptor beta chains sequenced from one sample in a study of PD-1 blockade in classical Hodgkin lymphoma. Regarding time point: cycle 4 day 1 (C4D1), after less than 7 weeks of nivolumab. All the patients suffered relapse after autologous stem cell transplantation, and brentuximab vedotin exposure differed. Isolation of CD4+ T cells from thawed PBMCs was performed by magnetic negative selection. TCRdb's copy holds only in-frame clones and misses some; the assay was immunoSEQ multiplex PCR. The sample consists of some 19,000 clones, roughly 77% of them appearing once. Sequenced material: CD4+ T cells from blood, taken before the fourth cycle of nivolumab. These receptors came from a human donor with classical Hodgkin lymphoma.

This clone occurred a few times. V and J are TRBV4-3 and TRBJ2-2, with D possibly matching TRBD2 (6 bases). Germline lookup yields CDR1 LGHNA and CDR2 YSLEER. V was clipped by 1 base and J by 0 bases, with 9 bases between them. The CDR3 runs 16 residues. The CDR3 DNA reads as TGCGCCAGCAGCCAAGCGACTAGTCCGAACACCGGGGAGCTGTTTTTT. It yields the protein CASSQATSPNTGELFF.

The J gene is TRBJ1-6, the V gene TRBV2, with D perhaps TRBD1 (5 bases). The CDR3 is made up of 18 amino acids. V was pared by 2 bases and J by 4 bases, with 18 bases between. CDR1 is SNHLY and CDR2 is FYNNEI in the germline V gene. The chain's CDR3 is CASSELTGGAGYNSPLHF. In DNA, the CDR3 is TGTGCCAGCAGTGAATTGACGGGAGGAGCAGGGTATAATTCACCCCTCCACTTT.

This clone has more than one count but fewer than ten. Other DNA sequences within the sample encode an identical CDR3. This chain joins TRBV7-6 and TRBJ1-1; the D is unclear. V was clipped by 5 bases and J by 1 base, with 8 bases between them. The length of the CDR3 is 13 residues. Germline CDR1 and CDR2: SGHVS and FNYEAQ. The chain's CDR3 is CASSPGQNTEAFF. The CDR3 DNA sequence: TGTGCCAGCAGCCCGGGTCAGAACACTGAAGCTTTCTTT.

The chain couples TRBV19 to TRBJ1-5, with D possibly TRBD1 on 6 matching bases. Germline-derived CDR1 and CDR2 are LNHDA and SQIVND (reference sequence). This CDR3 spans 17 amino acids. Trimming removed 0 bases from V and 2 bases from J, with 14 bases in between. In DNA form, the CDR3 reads TGTGCCAGTAGTATAGAAATGGGCAGGGGCCGCAATCAGCCCCAGCATTTT. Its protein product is CASSIEMGRGRNQPQHF.